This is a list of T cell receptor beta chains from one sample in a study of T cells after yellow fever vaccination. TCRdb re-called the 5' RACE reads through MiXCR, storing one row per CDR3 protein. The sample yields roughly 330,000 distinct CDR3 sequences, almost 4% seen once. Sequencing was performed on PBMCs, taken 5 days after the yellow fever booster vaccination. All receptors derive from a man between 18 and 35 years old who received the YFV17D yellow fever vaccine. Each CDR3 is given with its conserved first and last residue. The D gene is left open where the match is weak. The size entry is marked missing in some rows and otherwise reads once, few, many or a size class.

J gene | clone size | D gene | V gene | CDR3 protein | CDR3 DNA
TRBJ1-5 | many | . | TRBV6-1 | CASSESGYSNQPQHF | TGTGCCAGCAGTGAATCCGGTTATAGCAATCAGCCCCAGCATTTT
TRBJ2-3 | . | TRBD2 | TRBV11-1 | CASSFLSGGARDTQYF | TGTGCCAGCAGCTTCCTTAGCGGGGGGGCGAGAGATACGCAGTATTTT
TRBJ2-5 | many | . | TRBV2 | CASSRAQTTQYF | TGTGCCAGCAGTCGAGCCCAGACGACCCAGTACTTC
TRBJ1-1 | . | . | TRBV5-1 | CASSLVTGTVARIRDDSEAFF | TGCGCCAGCAGCTTGGTGACGGGGACCGTCGCGCGCATAAGGGACGATTCTGAAGCTTTCTTT
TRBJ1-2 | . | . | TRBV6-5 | CASSYSDGSFYGYTF | TGTGCCAGCAGTTATTCCGATGGCAGTTTCTATGGCTACACCTTC
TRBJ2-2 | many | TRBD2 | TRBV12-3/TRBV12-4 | CASSSGDSGGIAGELFF | TGTGCCAGCAGTTCGGGAGATAGCGGGGGTATAGCCGGGGAGCTGTTTTTT
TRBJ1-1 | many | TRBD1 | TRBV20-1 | CSAPGQGDTEAFF | TGCAGTGCTCCGGGACAGGGGGACACTGAAGCTTTCTTT
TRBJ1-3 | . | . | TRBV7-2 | CASSLAPLSGNTIYF | TGTGCCAGCAGCTTAGCGCCTCTCTCTGGAAACACCATATATTTT
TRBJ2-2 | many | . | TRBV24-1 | CATSDGGNTGELFF | TGTGCCACCAGTGACGGGGGAAACACCGGGGAGCTGTTTTTT
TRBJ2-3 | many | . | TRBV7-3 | CASSPWGRPDTQYF | TGTGCCAGCAGTCCTTGGGGCCGCCCAGATACGCAGTATTTT
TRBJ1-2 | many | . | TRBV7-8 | CASSLGQGLYGYTF | TGTGCCAGCAGCTTAGGGCAGGGGCTCTATGGCTACACCTTC
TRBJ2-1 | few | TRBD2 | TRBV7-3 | CASSPILAGGINEQFF | TGTGCCAGCAGTCCAATTCTAGCGGGGGGGATCAATGAGCAGTTCTTC
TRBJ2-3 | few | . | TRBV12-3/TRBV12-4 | CASSLRGDGGTDTQYF | TGTGCCAGCAGTTTAAGGGGGGACGGGGGCACAGATACGCAGTATTTT
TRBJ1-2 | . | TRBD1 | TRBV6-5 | CASSYGQGIHYGYTF | TGTGCCAGCAGCTACGGACAGGGGATTCACTATGGCTACACCTTC
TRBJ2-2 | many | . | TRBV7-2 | CASSLGVGTTGELFF | TGTGCCAGCAGCTTGGGTGTGGGAACCACCGGGGAGCTGTTTTTT
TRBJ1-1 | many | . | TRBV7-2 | CASSLQGSTEAFF | TGTGCCAGCAGTTTACAGGGAAGCACTGAAGCTTTCTTT
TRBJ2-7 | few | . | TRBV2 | CASSEGRVQKEQYF | TGTGCCAGCAGTGAAGGGCGGGTTCAGAAGGAGCAGTACTTC
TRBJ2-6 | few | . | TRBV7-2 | CASSYRAGGANVLTF | TGTGCCAGCAGCTACAGGGCTGGTGGGGCCAACGTCCTGACTTTC
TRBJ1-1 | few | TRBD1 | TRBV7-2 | CASSGTRGKAFF | TGTGCCAGCAGCGGCACCAGGGGGAAAGCTTTCTTT
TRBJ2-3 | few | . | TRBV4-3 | CASSQDEGSTDTQYF | TGCGCCAGCAGCCAAGATGAGGGTAGCACAGATACGCAGTATTTT
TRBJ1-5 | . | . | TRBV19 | CASTEHGAVGNQPQHF | TGTGCCAGTACTGAGCACGGAGCGGTTGGCAATCAGCCCCAGCATTTT
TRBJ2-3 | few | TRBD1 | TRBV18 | CASSPWTGLSDTQYF | TGTGCCAGCTCACCGTGGACAGGGTTATCAGATACGCAGTATTTT
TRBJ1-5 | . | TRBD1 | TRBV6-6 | CASSYRDRRVGQPQHF | TGTGCCAGCAGTTATCGGGACAGGCGGGTTGGACAGCCCCAGCATTTT
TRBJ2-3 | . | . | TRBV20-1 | CSGLPSTDTQYF | TGCAGTGGTTTACCTAGCACAGATACGCAGTATTTT
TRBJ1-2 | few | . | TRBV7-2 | CASSHLNPALSRTNYGYTF | TGTGCCAGCAGCCACCTGAACCCCGCGCTCTCCCGGACGAATTATGGCTACACCTTC
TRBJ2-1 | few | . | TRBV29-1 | CSVGQALRNEQFF | TGCAGCGTTGGACAGGCTCTCCGCAATGAGCAGTTCTTC
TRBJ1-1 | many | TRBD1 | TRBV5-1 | CASSLTRQGLGAFF | TGCGCCAGCAGCCTGACTCGACAGGGCCTCGGAGCTTTCTTT
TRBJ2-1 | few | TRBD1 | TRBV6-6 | CASGQGLNEQFF | TGTGCCAGCGGACAGGGTTTAAATGAGCAGTTCTTC
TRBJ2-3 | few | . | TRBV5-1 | CASSTGVGPTSDTQYF | TGCGCCAGCAGCACGGGGGTCGGACCTACGTCGGATACGCAGTATTTT